The present entry profiles one T cell receptor (beta chain) with its context. The source of the sample is a study of blood T cell repertoires in COVID-19. The wider study: The origin of the acute and convalescent COVID-19 samples was the United States, Italy and Spain. Sources were T cells, B-cell-depleted T cells, or PBMCs; the material itself was cDNA or gDNA.

In the original analysis: Researchers report that nucleated cell counts were estimated from reference gene primer amplification. Assay: immunoSEQ multiplex PCR; the TCRdb copy retains only in-frame clones and omits some. For V, J and clone size, that table is used; D and trimming come from the DNA. Among 110,000 or so clones, around 84% were seen once, and the ten largest hold about 13%. Germline CDR1 reads SGHDT; CDR2 reads YYEEEE. The CDR3 consists of 16 residues. Deletions cut 0 bases from V and 2 bases from J, with 14 bases between. This TCR came from a human donor in a cohort sampled during active COVID-19. The sequenced material came from peripheral blood. The V call is TRBV5-6, the J call TRBJ1-2, with D maybe TRBD1 (5 bases). CDR3 loop: CASSLDRFTPNYGYTF. The CDR3 bases are TGTGCCAGCAGCTTGGACAGGTTTACCCCGAACTATGGCTACACCTTC.